This T cell receptor beta chain originates from a study of shared T cell receptors in the human thymus. Profiled with immunoSEQ multiplex PCR; TCRdb holds only in-frame clones, not every one. The table lists approximately 730,000 clones, 80% to 90% of them singletons. The CDR3 is 17 residues long. CDR1 and CDR2 from the germline V gene are MDHEN and SYDVKM. After removal of 6 bases from V and 2 bases from J, the junction contained 9 bases not matched to a gene. These same data were also listed under a study on human thymus T cells. As that report states: Thymus tissue for the work was resected from patients undergoing corrective heart surgery.

The chain carries TRBV28 and TRBJ2-6, with TRBD1 matching over 8 bases. The clonotype was recovered from a girl less than two years old with a congenital heart defect. The sequenced sample was thymocytes. The CDR3 region is CASSPTGASAGANVLTF. The CDR3 DNA reads as TGTGCCAGCAGCCCGACAGGGGCGAGCGCTGGGGCCAACGTCCTGACTTTC.